Below, 9 T cell receptor beta chains from the same sample are listed, as sequenced in a study of T cell responses to AZD1222 COVID-19 vaccine. Profiled with immunoSEQ multiplex PCR; TCRdb holds only in-frame clones, not every one. Here the sample spans 130,000 or so clones, 94% being singletons. This specimen consisted of peripheral blood, obtained on day 0 of AZD1222 vaccination. These receptors all come from an adult in good health.

The V call is TRBV9, the J call TRBJ1-1, with D perhaps matching TRBD1 (6 bases). The length of the CDR3 is 12 residues. Germline-derived CDR1 and CDR2 are SGDLS and YYNGEE. With 4 bases removed from V and 9 bases from J, the gap between germline ends came to 13 bases. CDR3 protein: CASSRQAGKAFF. CDR3 in DNA: TGTGCCAGCAGCAGACAGGCTGGGAAAGCTTTCTTT. The full variable domain, rest sourced from reference TRBV9 and TRBJ1-1, is DSGVTQTPKHLITATGQRVTLRCSPRSGDLSVYWYQQSLDQGLQFLIQYYNGEERAKGNILERFSAQQFPDLHSELNLSSLELGDSALYFCASSRQAGKAFFGQGTRLTVV.

On this clone: One end of the junction fails to match germline, which may point to a read error. The chain links TRBV6-5 to TRBJ2-1; D is perhaps TRBD1 or TRBD2 (6 bases each). The V gene's germline CDR1 is MNHEY and CDR2 SVGAGI. The CDR3 is 12 amino acids. The CDR3 sequence: CASIKLSGGALF. The CDR3 DNA reads as TGTGCCAGCATAAAACTTTCCGGGGGCGCACTCTTC.

The chain recombines TRBV30 with TRBJ2-2; 9 nucleotides align to TRBD2. From germline, CDR1 is GTSNPN and CDR2 SVGIG (reference sequence). The junction had 4 bases not matched to a gene; V was cut back by 4 bases and J by 4 bases. The CDR3 totals 14 residues. CDR3 loop: CAWKGGRATGELFF. Here the CDR3 DNA reads TGTGCCTGGAAGGGCGGGAGGGCCACCGGGGAGCTGTTTTTT. Together with reference TRBV30 and TRBJ2-2, the CDR3 gives the full variable domain: SQTIHQWPATLVQPVGSPLSLECTVEGTSNPNLYWYRQAAGRGLQLLFYSVGIGQISSEVPQNLSASRPQDRQFILSSKKLLLSDSGFYLCAWKGGRATGELFFGEGSRLTVL.

CDR3: CAWSPLVGSGYTF. The CDR3 coding sequence is TGTGCCTGGAGTCCTCTCGTCGGGTCTGGCTACACCTTC. The V call is TRBV30, the J call TRBJ1-2, with D unresolved. The CDR3 is made up of 13 amino acids. Per germline, CDR1 GTSNPN and CDR2 SVGIG (reference sequence). V was clipped by 2 bases and J by 7 bases, with 14 bases between them.

The chain uses TRBV7-9 and TRBJ2-1; no reliable D call. Germline V CDR1 and CDR2: SEHNR, FQNEAQ (reference sequence). This CDR3 region has 15 residues. Trimming cost V 2 bases and J 2 bases, with 10 bases left between them. Here the CDR3 reads CASSLTQSPYNEQFF. DNA for the CDR3: TGTGCCAGCAGCTTAACCCAGAGCCCCTACAATGAGCAGTTCTTC.

This clone was recorded once. The rearrangement links TRBV6-5 to TRBJ1-6; D possibly corresponds to TRBD1 (5 bases). Trimming left V 2 bases short and J 10 bases short, with 15 bases between. This CDR3 has 15 residues. CDR1 and CDR2 (germline): MNHEY, SVGAGI. The chain's CDR3 is CASSYRRDPRSPLHF. DNA for the CDR3: TGTGCCAGCAGTTACAGGAGGGACCCGAGGTCACCCCTCCACTTT.

The chain combines TRBV4-2 with TRBJ1-5, with D possibly matching TRBD1 (5 bases). The germline V and J ends were trimmed by 1 base and 0 bases, with 7 bases remaining between them. The CDR3 spans 15 residues. Germline V gene lookup returns CDR1 LGHNA and CDR2 YNFKEQ. CDR3 sequence (DNA): TGTGCCAGCAGCCAAGCCGACAGTAGCAATCAGCCCCAGCATTTT. It translates to CASSQADSSNQPQHF.

Concerning this clone: The identical CDR3 is also encoded by other nucleotide sequences in the sample. The chain links TRBV12-3 or TRBV12-4 to TRBJ2-7, with a tentative D call TRBD1 (5 bases). The CDR3 consists of 12 residues. Trimming took 4 bases from V and 6 from J, leaving 10 bases between them. The CDR3 region has the DNA TGTGCCAGCAGTTCACCTAGGGGCGAGCAGTACTTC. It codes for CASSSPRGEQYF.

The DNA of the CDR3 is TGTGCCACCAGCAACCGACTAGCTGGAAAAGTCGACGAGCAGTACTTC. The encoded protein is CATSNRLAGKVDEQYF. The chain has TRBV15 and TRBJ2-7; 7 bases agree with TRBD2. This CDR3 contains 16 residues. The ends lost 4 bases at V and 5 bases at J; junction bases unmatched: 14. CDR1 is LNHNV, CDR2 YYDKDF, per germline (reference sequence).